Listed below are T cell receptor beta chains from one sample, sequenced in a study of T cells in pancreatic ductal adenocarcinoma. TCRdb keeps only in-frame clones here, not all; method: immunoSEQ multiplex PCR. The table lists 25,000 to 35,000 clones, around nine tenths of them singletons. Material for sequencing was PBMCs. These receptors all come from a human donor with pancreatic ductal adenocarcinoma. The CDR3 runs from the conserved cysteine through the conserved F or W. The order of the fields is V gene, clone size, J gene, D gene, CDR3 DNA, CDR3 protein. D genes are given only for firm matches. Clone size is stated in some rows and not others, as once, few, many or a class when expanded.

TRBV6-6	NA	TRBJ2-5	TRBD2	TGTGCCAGCAACGGGGGGGGAGAGACCCAGTACTTC	CASNGGGETQYF
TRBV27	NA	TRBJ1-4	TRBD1	TGTGCCAGCAGTTTAAAAACAGGGGGCTCCGTTCATGGAAAACTGTTTTTT	CASSLKTGGSVHGKLFF
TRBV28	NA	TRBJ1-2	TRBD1	TGTGCCAGCAGCACGACAGGGTTCTATGGCTACACCTTC	CASSTTGFYGYTF
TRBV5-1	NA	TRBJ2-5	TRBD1	TGCGCCAGCAGCGAGGGGACAGCGCAGAAGACCCAGTACTTC	CASSEGTAQKTQYF
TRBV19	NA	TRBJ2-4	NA	TGTGCCAGTATAATAGACGTGGGCACACAAAAAAACATTCAGTACTTC	CASIIDVGTQKNIQYF
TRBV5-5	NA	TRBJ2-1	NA	TGTGCCAGCAGCTTGAACAGGGTAATTGGCAATGAGCAGTTCTTC	CASSLNRVIGNEQFF
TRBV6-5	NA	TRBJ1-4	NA	TGTGCCAGCAGTTACTCTATCCCCGGCACTAATGAAAAACTGTTTTTT	CASSYSIPGTNEKLFF
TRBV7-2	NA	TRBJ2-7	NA	TGTGCCAGCAGCTTAGGCCCTTTTAGCTCCTACGAGCAGTACTTC	CASSLGPFSSYEQYF
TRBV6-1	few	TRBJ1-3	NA	TGTGCGTGGGGATCTGGAAACACCATATATTTT	CAWGSGNTIYF
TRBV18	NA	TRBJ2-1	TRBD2	TGTGCCAGCTCACCGCTACGTGGGACTAGCCGAAATGAGCAGTTCTTC	CASSPLRGTSRNEQFF
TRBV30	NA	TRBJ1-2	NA	TGTGCCTGGAACCACCTCCAGGGGCTTGCCTATGGCTACACCTTC	CAWNHLQGLAYGYTF
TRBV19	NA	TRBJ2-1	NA	TGTGCCAGTATGGAGGCCGCCTACAATGAGCAGTTCTTC	CASMEAAYNEQFF
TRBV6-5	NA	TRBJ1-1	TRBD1	TGTGCCAGCAGTTACCGACAGGGTGAAGCTTTCTTT	CASSYRQGEAFF
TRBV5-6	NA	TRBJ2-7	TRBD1	TGTGCCAGCAGTTACTCTTACAGGGGGCACGAGCAGTACTTC	CASSYSYRGHEQYF
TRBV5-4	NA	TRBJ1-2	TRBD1	TGTGCCAGCAGTCATGACAGGGCCTCCATCGGAGGCTACACCTTC	CASSHDRASIGGYTF
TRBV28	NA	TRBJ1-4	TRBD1	TGTGCCACCGGGACAGGGGCAACTAATGAAAAACTGTTTTTT	CATGTGATNEKLFF
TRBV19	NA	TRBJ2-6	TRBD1	TGTGCCAGTAGCCCCACCGGGACAGGGGGCGCTGGGGCCAACGTCCTGACTTTC	CASSPTGTGGAGANVLTF
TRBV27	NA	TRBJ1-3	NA	TGTGCCAGCAGTTTAACGGGAGCCTCTGGAAACACCATATATTTT	CASSLTGASGNTIYF
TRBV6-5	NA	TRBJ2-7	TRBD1	TGTGCCAGCAGTCCCCGGACAGGGGGATCGTCCGAGCAGTACTTC	CASSPRTGGSSEQYF
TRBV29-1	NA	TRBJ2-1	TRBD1	TGCAGCGTGGCGGGGACAGGGGTGGTCAATGAGCAGTTCTTC	CSVAGTGVVNEQFF
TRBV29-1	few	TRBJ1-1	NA	TGCAGCGTTGGGGGGGGACAATCCGAAGCTTTCTTT	CSVGGGQSEAFF
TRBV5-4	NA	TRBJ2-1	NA	TGTGCCAGCAGCTTCGGGGGGCGCGGGTCCTACAATGAGCAGTTCTTC	CASSFGGRGSYNEQFF
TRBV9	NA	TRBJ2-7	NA	TGTGCCAGCAGCGTAGAGCGCGGACACGAGCAGTACTTC	CASSVERGHEQYF
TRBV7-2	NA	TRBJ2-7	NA	TGTGCCAGCAGCTCAACTTCAGGGTTCTCCTACGAGCAGTACTTC	CASSSTSGFSYEQYF
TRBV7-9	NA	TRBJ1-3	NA	TGTGCCAGCAGCTTACGGGCAGGAGGCGGAAACACCATATATTTT	CASSLRAGGGNTIYF
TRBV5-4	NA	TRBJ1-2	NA	TGTGCCAGCAGCGCGGACGGAAACTATGGCTACACCTTC	CASSADGNYGYTF
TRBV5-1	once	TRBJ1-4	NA	TGCGCCAGCAGCTTGGAACGGGGTGCCAATGAAAAACTGTTTTTT	CASSLERGANEKLFF
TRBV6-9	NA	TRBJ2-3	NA	TGTGCCAGCAGGGTAGCGGTACACACAGATACGCAGTATTTT	CASRVAVHTDTQYF
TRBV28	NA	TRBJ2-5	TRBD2	TGTGCCAGCAGTTTAGGGGCTAGCGGAGAGACCCAGTACTTC	CASSLGASGETQYF
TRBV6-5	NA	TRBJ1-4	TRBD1	TGTGCCAGCAGTTCCCGCGGCAGGGGGCTTGGTGAAAAACTGTTTTTT	CASSSRGRGLGEKLFF
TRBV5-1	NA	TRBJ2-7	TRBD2	TGCGCCAGCAGCTTCCAGACTAGCGGCTACTACGAGCAGTACTTC	CASSFQTSGYYEQYF
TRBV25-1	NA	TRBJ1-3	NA	TGTGCCAGCAGTGGGGTCCGCTCTGGAAACACCATATATTTT	CASSGVRSGNTIYF
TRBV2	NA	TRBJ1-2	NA	TGTGCCAGCAGTGAAGGGGTAATCTATGGCTACACCTTC	CASSEGVIYGYTF
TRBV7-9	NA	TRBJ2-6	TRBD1	TGTGCCAGCAGCTCACAGGGGACCGGGGCCAACGTCCTGACTTTC	CASSSQGTGANVLTF
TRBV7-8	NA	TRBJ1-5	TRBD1	TGTGCCAGCAGCTTAGAACAGGGGAGGAATCAGCCCCAGCATTTT	CASSLEQGRNQPQHF
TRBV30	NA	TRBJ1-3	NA	TGTGCCTGGAGCCTCCCTGCTGGAAACACCATATATTTT	CAWSLPAGNTIYF
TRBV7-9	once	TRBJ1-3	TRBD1	TGTGCCGGCGATGGACAGGGATCTGGAAACACCATATATTTT	CAGDGQGSGNTIYF
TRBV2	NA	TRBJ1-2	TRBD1	TGTGCCAGCAGCGCGGGACAGGGCTATGGCTACACCTTC	CASSAGQGYGYTF
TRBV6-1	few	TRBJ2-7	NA	TGTGCCAGCAGAGACCCGGGGCGGGGAGAGCAGTACTTC	CASRDPGRGEQYF
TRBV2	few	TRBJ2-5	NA	TGTGCCAGCAACGGACCCTTCCAAGAGACCCAGTACTTC	CASNGPFQETQYF
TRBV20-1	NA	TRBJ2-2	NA	TGCAGTGCCATTAGAGCCGGGGAGCTGTTTTTT	CSAIRAGELFF
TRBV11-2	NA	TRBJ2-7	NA	TGTGCCAGCAGCTTAGTCCAGAGGGGGAGCTCCTACGAGCAGTACTTC	CASSLVQRGSSYEQYF
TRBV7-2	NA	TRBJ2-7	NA	TGTGCCAGCAGCCGAACCGACAGTCACACCTACGAGCAGTACTTC	CASSRTDSHTYEQYF
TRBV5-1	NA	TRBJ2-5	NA	TGCGCCAGCAGCCGTTCTCAGGGTAGCCAAGAGACCCAGTACTTC	CASSRSQGSQETQYF
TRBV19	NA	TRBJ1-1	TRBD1	TGTGCCAGTAGTCCGACAGGGTTGAACACTGAAGCTTTCTTT	CASSPTGLNTEAFF
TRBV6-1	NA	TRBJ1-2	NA	TGTGCCAGCCAGGGGAACTATGGCTACACCTTC	CASQGNYGYTF
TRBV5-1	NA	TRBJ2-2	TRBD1	TGCGCCAGCAGCGACGGGACAGTCGCGAACACCGGGGAGCTGTTTTTT	CASSDGTVANTGELFF
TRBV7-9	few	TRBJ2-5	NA	TGTGCCAGCAGCAATGGGGGGAGCCAAGAGACCCAGTACTTC	CASSNGGSQETQYF
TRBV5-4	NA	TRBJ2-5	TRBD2	TGTGCCAGCAGGTCCAGCGGGAGTTTCCAAGAGACCCAGTACTTC	CASRSSGSFQETQYF
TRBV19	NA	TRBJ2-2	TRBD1	TGTGCCAGTAGCTTCTCGCCGACAGGGTCCGGGGAGCTGTTTTTT	CASSFSPTGSGELFF
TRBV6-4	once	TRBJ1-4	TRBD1	TGTGCCAGCAGTGATCAGGGACAGAAGCGGGCTAAACTGTTTTTT	CASSDQGQKRAKLFF
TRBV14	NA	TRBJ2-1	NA	TGTGCCAGCAGCCCCTCAAGATACAATGAGCAGTTCTTC	CASSPSRYNEQFF